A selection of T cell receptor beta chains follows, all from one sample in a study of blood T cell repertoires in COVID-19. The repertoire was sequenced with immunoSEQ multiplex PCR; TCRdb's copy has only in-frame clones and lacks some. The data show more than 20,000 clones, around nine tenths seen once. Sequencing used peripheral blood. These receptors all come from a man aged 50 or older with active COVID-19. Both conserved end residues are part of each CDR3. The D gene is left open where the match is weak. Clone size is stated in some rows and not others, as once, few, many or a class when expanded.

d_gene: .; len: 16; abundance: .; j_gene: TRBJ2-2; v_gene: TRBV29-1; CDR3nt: TGCAGCGCCTCGAGTAAGGGACAAGGGAACACCGGGGAGCTGTTTTTT; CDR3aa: CSASSKGQGNTGELFF
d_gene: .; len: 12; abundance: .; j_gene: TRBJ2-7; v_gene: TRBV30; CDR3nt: TGTGCCTGGAGTGCGCAGTCCTACGAGCAGTACTTC; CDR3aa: CAWSAQSYEQYF
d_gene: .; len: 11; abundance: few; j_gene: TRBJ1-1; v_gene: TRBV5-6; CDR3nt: TGTGCCAGCAGCGTCGCAGGTGAAGCTTTCTTT; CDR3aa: CASSVAGEAFF
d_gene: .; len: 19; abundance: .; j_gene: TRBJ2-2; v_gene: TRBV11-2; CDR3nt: TGTGCCAGCAGCAACCCCACTAACGGGACCGGGACACCCGCCGGGGAGCTGTTTTTT; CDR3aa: CASSNPTNGTGTPAGELFF
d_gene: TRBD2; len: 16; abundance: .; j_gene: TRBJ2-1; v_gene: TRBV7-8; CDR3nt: TGTGCCAGCAGCGAGTTAGCGGGGGGGCCCTACAATGAGCAGTTCTTC; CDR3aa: CASSELAGGPYNEQFF
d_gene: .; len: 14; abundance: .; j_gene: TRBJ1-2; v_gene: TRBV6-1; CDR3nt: TGTGCCAGCAGTGAAGGTCTGAGCTACTATGGCTACACCTTC; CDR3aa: CASSEGLSYYGYTF
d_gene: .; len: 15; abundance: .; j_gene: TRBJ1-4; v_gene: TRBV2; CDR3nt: TGTGCCAGCAGTCCCCGGGGGACAACTAATGAAAAACTGTTTTTT; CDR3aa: CASSPRGTTNEKLFF
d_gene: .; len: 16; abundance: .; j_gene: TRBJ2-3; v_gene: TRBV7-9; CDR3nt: TGTGCCAGCAGCCCTAGACAGGACGCCAAGAGAGATACGCAGTATTTT; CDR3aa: CASSPRQDAKRDTQYF
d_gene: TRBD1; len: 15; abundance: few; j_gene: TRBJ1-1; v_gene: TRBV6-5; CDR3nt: TGTGCCAGCAGCCCCCCGGGACAGGGACGCACTGAAGCTTTCTTT; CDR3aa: CASSPPGQGRTEAFF
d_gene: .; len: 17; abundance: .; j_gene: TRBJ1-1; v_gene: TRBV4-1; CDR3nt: TGCGCCAGCAGCCAAGCCGTAGCGGGGGGGATGAACACTGAAGCTTTCTTT; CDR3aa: CASSQAVAGGMNTEAFF
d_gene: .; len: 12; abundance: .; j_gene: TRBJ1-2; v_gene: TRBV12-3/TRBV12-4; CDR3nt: TGTGCCAGCAGTTTAACGGGACTGGGCTACACCTTC; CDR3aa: CASSLTGLGYTF
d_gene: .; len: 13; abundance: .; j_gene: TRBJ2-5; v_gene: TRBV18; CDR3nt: TGTGCCAGCTCAAAAAGAGGCCAAGAGACCCAGTACTTC; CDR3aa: CASSKRGQETQYF
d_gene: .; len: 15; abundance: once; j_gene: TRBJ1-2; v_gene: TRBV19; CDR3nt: TGTGCCAGTAGTATAGGAGAAGGGGCGAACTATGGCTACACCTTC; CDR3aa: CASSIGEGANYGYTF
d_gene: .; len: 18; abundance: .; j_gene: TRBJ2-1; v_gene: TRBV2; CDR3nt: TGTGCCAGCAGTGAAGGCTCTTTTGTGGGGAGCTCCTACAATGAGCAGTTCTTC; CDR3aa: CASSEGSFVGSSYNEQFF
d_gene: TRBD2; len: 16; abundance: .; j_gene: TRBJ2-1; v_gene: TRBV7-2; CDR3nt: TGTGCCAGCAGCCTCAGACCCTCCAGCGGGGGGGGTGAGCAGTTCTTC; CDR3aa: CASSLRPSSGGGEQFF
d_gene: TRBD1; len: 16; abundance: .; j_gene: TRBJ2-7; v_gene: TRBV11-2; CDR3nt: TGTGCCAGCAGCAAGGACAGGGCCCAGATCTCCTACGAGCAGTACTTC; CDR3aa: CASSKDRAQISYEQYF
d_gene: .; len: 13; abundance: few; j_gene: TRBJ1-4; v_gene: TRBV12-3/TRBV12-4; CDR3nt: TGTGCCAGCAGTTTTTTGGGGGCGGACCTACTGTTTTTT; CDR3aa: CASSFLGADLLFF
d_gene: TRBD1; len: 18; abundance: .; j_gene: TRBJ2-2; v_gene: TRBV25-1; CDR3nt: TGTGCCAGCAGTGAGGGGGGACAGGGGATTTTTGGCACCGGGGAGCTGTTTTTT; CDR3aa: CASSEGGQGIFGTGELFF
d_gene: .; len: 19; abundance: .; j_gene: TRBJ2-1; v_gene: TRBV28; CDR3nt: TGTGCCAGCAGTTTGAACGACAGGACAGATCCCATCTCCTACAATGAGCAGTTCTTC; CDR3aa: CASSLNDRTDPISYNEQFF
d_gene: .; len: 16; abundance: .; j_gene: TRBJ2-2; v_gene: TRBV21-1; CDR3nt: TGTGCCAGCAGCAAGGGGACAGGGAGGAACACCGGGGAGCTGTTTTTT; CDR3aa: CASSKGTGRNTGELFF
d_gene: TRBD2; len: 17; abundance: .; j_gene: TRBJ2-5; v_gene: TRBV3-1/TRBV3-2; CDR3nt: TGTGCCAGCAGCCAAGCCCAGCGGGGACCCGTCCAAGAGACCCAGTACTTC; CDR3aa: CASSQAQRGPVQETQYF
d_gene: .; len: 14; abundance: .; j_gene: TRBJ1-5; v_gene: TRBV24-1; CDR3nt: TGTGCCACCAGTGGGAGTTTGAGCAATCAGCCCCAGCATTTT; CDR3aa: CATSGSLSNQPQHF
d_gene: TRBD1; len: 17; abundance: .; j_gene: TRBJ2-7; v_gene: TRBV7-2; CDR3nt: TGTGCCAGCAGCCCCAGGCAAGGACAGGGGAACTACTACGAGCAGTACTTC; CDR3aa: CASSPRQGQGNYYEQYF
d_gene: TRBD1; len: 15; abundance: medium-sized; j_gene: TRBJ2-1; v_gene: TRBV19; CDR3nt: TGTGCCAGTAGAAGGACAGGGGTGAACCAATACGAGCAGTTCTTC; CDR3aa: CASRRTGVNQYEQFF
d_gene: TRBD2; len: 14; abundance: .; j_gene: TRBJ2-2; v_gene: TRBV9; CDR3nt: TGTGCCAGCAGCCCTCGACTAGCATCCGGGGAGCTGTTTTTT; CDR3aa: CASSPRLASGELFF
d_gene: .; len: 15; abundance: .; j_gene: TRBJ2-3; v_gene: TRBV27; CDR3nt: TGTGCCAGCAGTCCACTTGGGGGCGTGCCAGATACGCAGTATTTT; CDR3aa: CASSPLGGVPDTQYF
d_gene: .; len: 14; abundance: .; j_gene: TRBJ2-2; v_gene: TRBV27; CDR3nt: TGTGCCAGCAGCCCTGGACTGAACACCGGGGAGCTGTTTTTT; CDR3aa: CASSPGLNTGELFF
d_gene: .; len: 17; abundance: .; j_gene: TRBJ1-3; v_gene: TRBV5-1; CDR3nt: TGCGCCAGCAGTACCCAGTTCGGGGTCGATTCTGGAAACACCATATATTTT; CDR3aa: CASSTQFGVDSGNTIYF
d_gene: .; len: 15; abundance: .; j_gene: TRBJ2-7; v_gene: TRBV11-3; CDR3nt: TGTGCCAGCAGCCATCGGGCTAGCCTGCGTTACGAGCAGTACTTC; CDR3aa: CASSHRASLRYEQYF
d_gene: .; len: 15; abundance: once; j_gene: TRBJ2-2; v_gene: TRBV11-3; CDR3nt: TGTGCCAGCAGCTTAGATGGACTACCCACCGGGGAGCTGTTTTTT; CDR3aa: CASSLDGLPTGELFF
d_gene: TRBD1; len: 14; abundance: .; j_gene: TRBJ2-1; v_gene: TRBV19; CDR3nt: TGTGCCAGTAGTATTGGGACAGGGACGAATGAGCAGTTCTTC; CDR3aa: CASSIGTGTNEQFF
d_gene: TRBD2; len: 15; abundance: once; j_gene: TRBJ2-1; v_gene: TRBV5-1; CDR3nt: TGCGCCAGCAGCTTGGTCTCTAGCGGGAGTTGGGAGCAGTTCTTC; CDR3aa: CASSLVSSGSWEQFF
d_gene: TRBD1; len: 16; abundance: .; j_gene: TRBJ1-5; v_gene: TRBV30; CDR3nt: TGTGCCTGGAGTTCAACCGGGACAGGGGGCTATCAGCCCCAGCATTTT; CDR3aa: CAWSSTGTGGYQPQHF
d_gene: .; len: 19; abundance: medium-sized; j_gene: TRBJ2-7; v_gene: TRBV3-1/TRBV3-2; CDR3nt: TGTGCCAGCAGCCAAGCCTCCCCCGGGACATCAATCCTCGCCTACGAGCAGTACTTC; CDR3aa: CASSQASPGTSILAYEQYF
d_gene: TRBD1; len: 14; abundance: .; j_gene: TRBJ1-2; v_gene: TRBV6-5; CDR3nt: TGTGCCGTCCAGGGGGCGACCGAAATTTATGGCTACACCTTC; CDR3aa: CAVQGATEIYGYTF
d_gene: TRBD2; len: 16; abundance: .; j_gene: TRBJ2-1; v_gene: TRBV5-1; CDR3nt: TGCGCCAGCAGCTTGGCCCTAGCGGGGGGCCTCAGCGAGCAGTTCTTC; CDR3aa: CASSLALAGGLSEQFF